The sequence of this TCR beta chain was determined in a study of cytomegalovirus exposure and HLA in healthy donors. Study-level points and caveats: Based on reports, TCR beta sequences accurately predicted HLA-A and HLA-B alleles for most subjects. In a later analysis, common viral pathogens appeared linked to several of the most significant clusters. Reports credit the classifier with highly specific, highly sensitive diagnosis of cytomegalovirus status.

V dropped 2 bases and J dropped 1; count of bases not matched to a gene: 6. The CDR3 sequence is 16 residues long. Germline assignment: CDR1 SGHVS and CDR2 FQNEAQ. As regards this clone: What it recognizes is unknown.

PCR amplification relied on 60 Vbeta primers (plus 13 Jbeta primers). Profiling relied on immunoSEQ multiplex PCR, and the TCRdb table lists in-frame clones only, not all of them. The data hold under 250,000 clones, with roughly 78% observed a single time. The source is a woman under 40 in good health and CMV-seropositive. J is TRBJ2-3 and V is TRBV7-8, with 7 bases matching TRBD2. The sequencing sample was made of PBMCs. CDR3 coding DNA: TGTGCCAGCAGCTTACTACGGGGGAGGGGCACAGATACGCAGTATTTT. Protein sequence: CASSLLRGRGTDTQYF.